A single sample is the source of the 14 T cell receptor beta chains below, sequenced in a study of OX40 agonist ivuxolimab in advanced cancers. Clones were sequenced by immunoSEQ multiplex PCR, and TCRdb holds only the in-frame ones, with some missing. The table records approximately 82,000 clones, roughly 81% of them present only once. The input for sequencing was CD4+ or CD8+ T cells sorted from blood, taken in a trial of the OX40 agonist ivuxolimab. Receptor source: an adult with an advanced solid tumor such as melanoma, head and neck, liver or kidney cancer.

V and J are TRBV5-1 and TRBJ2-5, with D perhaps assigned TRBD1 or TRBD2 (5 bases each). This CDR3 contains 14 residues. Germline V gene data show CDR1 as SGHRS and CDR2 as YFSETQ. V was shortened by 2 bases and J by 10 bases, with 18 bases between the two germline ends. CDR3 residues: CASSFGGLLDGQYF. The CDR3 nucleotides are TGCGCCAGCAGCTTTGGGGGATTGCTAGATGGCCAGTACTTC.

The gene calls are TRBV5-4 and TRBJ2-1, with 9 bases matching TRBD1. Germline loops: CDR1 SGHNT, CDR2 YYREEE (reference sequence). Germline trimming cut 4 bases from V and 5 bases from J; bases unmatched to any gene: 7. The CDR3 sequence is 15 residues long. CDR3: CASSGGTGTNNEQFF. In DNA form, the CDR3 reads TGTGCCAGCAGCGGCGGGACAGGGACCAACAATGAGCAGTTCTTC.

This chain joins TRBV15 and TRBJ2-7; 7 bases are a match to TRBD2. The V segment lost 0 bases and the J segment 3 bases; nucleotides outside the gene matches: 11. This CDR3 is 17 amino acids long. In germline, CDR1 is LNHNV, CDR2 YYDKDF (reference sequence). DNA for the CDR3: TGTGCCACCAGCAGAGATAGGACTGGCGGGGGTGGCTACGAGCAGTACTTC. It translates to CATSRDRTGGGGYEQYF.

This sequence joins TRBV6-5 and TRBJ1-5; D is undetermined. The CDR3 consists of 15 residues. Trimming took off 6 bases at V and 0 bases at J, with 12 bases between the two ends. The V gene's germline CDR1 is MNHEY and CDR2 SVGAGI. In nucleotides, the CDR3 is TGTGCCAGCAGCCGAACCTCTTATAGCAATCAGCCCCAGCATTTT. It codes for CASSRTSYSNQPQHF.

The V gene is TRBV4-1, the J gene TRBJ2-5; TRBD2 matches 10 bases. The DNA end favors TRBJ2-7, so the J call may be wrong. This CDR3 has 16 amino acids. The V gene's germline CDR1 is MGHRA and CDR2 YSYEKL. The CDR3 sequence: CASSHISGRASDEQYF. The CDR3, as DNA: TGCGCCAGCAGCCATATCAGCGGGAGGGCCTCGGACGAGCAGTACTTC.

The chain employs TRBV5-1 and TRBJ2-3, with TRBD1 as a possible D gene (8 bases). CDR3 length: 16 residues. Germline V CDR1 and CDR2: SGHRS, YFSETQ. V lost 4 bases and J lost 4, with 19 bases in between. The CDR3 nucleotides are TGCGCCAGCAGCCGTAACTACAGGGGGGGCGCAGATACGCAGTATTTT. It translates to CASSRNYRGGADTQYF.

Concerning this clone: Additional DNA sequences in this sample encode the identical CDR3. The chain recombines TRBV5-1 with TRBJ2-3, with 10 bases matching TRBD1. The length of the CDR3 is 15 residues. The J segment lost 1 base and the V segment lost 2 bases, leaving 1 base of the junction unmatched. Germline V CDR1 and CDR2: SGHRS, YFSETQ. CDR3 amino acids: CASSLGTGGTDTQYF. CDR3 sequence (DNA): TGCGCCAGCAGCTTAGGGACAGGGGGCACAGATACGCAGTATTTT. The entire variable domain, with the rest obtained from reference TRBV5-1 and TRBJ2-3, is as follows: KAGVTQTPRYLIKTRGQQVTLSCSPISGHRSVSWYQQTPGQGLQFLFEYFSETQRNKGNFPGRFSGRQFSNSRSEMNVSTLELGDSALYLCASSLGTGGTDTQYFGPGTRLTVL.

This clone showed up just once. The genes are TRBV7-9 and TRBJ2-1, with 14 nucleotides matching TRBD2. J gave up 10 bases and V 3 bases, and 8 bases lay outside the gene matches. The CDR3 spans 16 residues. CDR1 SEHNR and CDR2 FQNEAQ come from the germline V gene (reference sequence). The DNA for the CDR3 is TGTGCCAGCAGCTTTGGACTAGCGGGAGGCCCCGACGAGCAGTTCTTC. It is translated as CASSFGLAGGPDEQFF. Looking up the rest from reference TRBV7-9 and TRBJ2-1 gives the full variable domain: DTGVSQNPRHKITKRGQNVTFRCDPISEHNRLYWYRQTLGQGPEFLTYFQNEAQLEKSRLLSDRFSAERPKGSFSTLEIQRTEQGDSAMYLCASSFGLAGGPDEQFFGPGTRLTVL.

The genes are TRBV20-1 and TRBJ2-1; the D is unclear. The V end lost 3 bases, the J end lost 9 bases, and 9 bases lay between the germline ends. CDR1 is DFQATT and CDR2 is SNEGSKA in the germline V gene (reference sequence). This CDR3 contains 11 residues. The CDR3 protein is CSASSTVEQFF. The CDR3 coding sequence is TGCAGTGCTAGTTCTACGGTTGAGCAGTTCTTC.

The V and J genes are TRBV30 and TRBJ2-6, with D possibly being TRBD2 (6 bases). The CDR3 is 16 amino acids. V was pared by 0 bases and J by 4 bases, with 13 bases between. Germline CDR1 GTSNPN, CDR2 SVGIG (reference sequence). This CDR3 reads CAWSVGGIAGANVLTF. The DNA of the CDR3 is TGTGCCTGGAGTGTTGGCGGGATAGCAGGGGCCAACGTCCTGACTTTC.

This clone has just a few counts. The J gene is TRBJ1-1, the V gene TRBV2; D not certain. Trimming took 5 bases from V and 0 from J, leaving 13 bases between them. The CDR3 runs to 15 residues. Germline V gene sequence: CDR1 SNHLY, CDR2 FYNNEI. The CDR3 protein is CASSLYSGVNTEAFF. The CDR3 bases are TGTGCCAGCAGTTTATACTCTGGGGTGAACACTGAAGCTTTCTTT. Filled out from reference TRBV2 and TRBJ1-1, the complete variable domain reads EPEVTQTPSHQVTQMGQEVILRCVPISNHLYFYWYRQILGQKVEFLVSFYNNEISEKSEIFDDQFSVERPDGSNFTLKIRSTKLEDSAMYFCASSLYSGVNTEAFFGQGTRLTVV.

The chain has TRBV2 and TRBJ1-5, with D tentatively TRBD1 (6 bases). CDR1 is SNHLY, CDR2 FYNNEI, per germline. The CDR3 consists of 13 residues. V shed 6 bases and J shed 7 bases, with 13 bases lying between them. CDR3 coding DNA: TGTGCCAGCAGATCAGGGGATGTGCAGCCCCAGCATTTT. This sequence encodes CASRSGDVQPQHF.

The chain employs TRBV13 and TRBJ2-5; TRBD2 agrees at 9 bases. Germline trimming cut 1 base from V and 5 bases from J; bases unmatched to any gene: 8. This CDR3 is built from 16 residues. Germline CDR1 is PRHDT and CDR2 is FYEKMQ (reference sequence). CDR3 nucleotide sequence: TGTGCCAGCAGCTTAGATGGCGGGGGGGCCTCGGAGACCCAGTACTTC. Translation: CASSLDGGGASETQYF. Complete variable domain (other parts from reference TRBV13 and TRBJ2-5): AAGVIQSPRHLIKEKRETATLKCYPIPRHDTVYWYQQGPGQDPQFLISFYEKMQSDKGSIPDRFSAQQFSDYHSELNMSSLELGDSALYFCASSLDGGGASETQYFGPGTRLLVL.

This chain joins TRBV20-1 and TRBJ1-2, with D possibly being TRBD1 (5 bases). Trimming took 2 bases from V and 8 from J, leaving 9 bases between them. The CDR3 extends over 11 amino acids. The germline gives CDR1 DFQATT, CDR2 SNEGSKA (reference sequence). The CDR3 nucleotides are TGCAGTGCTAGATCAGGGCGCGGCTACACCTTC. Translated, it gives CSARSGRGYTF.